This entry is about one T cell receptor (beta chain). This sample is part of a study of blood T cell repertoires in COVID-19. Study at large: Sites across the United States, Italy and Spain contributed samples from acute and convalescent COVID-19. T cells, B-cell-depleted T cells, or PBMCs supplied cDNA or gDNA.

Trimming removed 5 bases from V and 2 bases from J, with 10 bases in between. The CDR3 is 13 residues long. Germline assignment: CDR1 MNHNS and CDR2 SASEGT. In the original analysis: Reference gene primer amplification yielded estimated nucleated cell counts. Profiling relied on immunoSEQ multiplex PCR, and the TCRdb table lists in-frame clones only, not all of them. That table gives V, J and clone size, and the DNA gave D and trimming. This table holds about 150,000 clones, approximately 87% found once. This clonotype originated in a woman aged 70-85 years with acute or convalescent COVID-19. This chain links TRBV6-1 with TRBJ2-7; maybe TRBD1 (6 bases). Material: peripheral blood. CDR3 bases: TGTGCCAGCAGTACGGACAGCCCCTACGAGCAGTACTTC. Amino acids: CASSTDSPYEQYF.